A selection of T cell receptor beta chains follows, all from one sample in a study of blood T cells in healthy people across ages. TCRdb re-called the 5' RACE reads with MiXCR, one entry per CDR3 protein. The top ten clones hold about 6.3% of a sample with about 1.4 million distinct CDR3 sequences, around 59% of them seen once. Sequencing was performed on blood. The receptors were gathered from a man aged 18 to 35 in good health. The CDR3 runs from the conserved cysteine through the conserved F or W. Fields, in order: clone size, D gene, J gene, CDR3 length, V gene, CDR3 DNA, CDR3 protein. D genes are given only for firm matches. For some rows the clone size is stated as once, few or many, or as a class when expanded; others skip it.

>-|-|TRBJ2-7|17|TRBV4-1
TGCGCCAGCAGCCAAGATCGGGTAGGGGGAAACTCCTACGAGCAGTACTTC
CASSQDRVGGNSYEQYF
>few|-|TRBJ2-3|11|TRBV7-6
TGTGCCAGCGCTCTTGGAGATACGCAGTATTTT
CASALGDTQYF
>-|-|TRBJ2-1|15|TRBV6-5
TGTGCCAGCAGTGGACTTCATCGCGGGTACAATGAGCAGTTCTTC
CASSGLHRGYNEQFF
>-|-|TRBJ1-1|14|TRBV5-5
TGTGCCAGCAGCTTGTGGCGGGAGAACACTGAAGCTTTCTTT
CASSLWRENTEAFF
>-|TRBD2|TRBJ2-5|13|TRBV20-1
TGCAGTGCTTTGGCGGGGGGCCAAGAGACCCAGTACTTC
CSALAGGQETQYF
>-|-|TRBJ2-7|13|TRBV5-1
TGCGCCAGCAGGGTAGGAGTCTCGAACGAGCAGTACTTC
CASRVGVSNEQYF
>-|TRBD2|TRBJ2-5|15|TRBV7-2
TGTGCCAGCAGCTCGGCGGGACTAGCAGGAGAGACCCAGTACTTC
CASSSAGLAGETQYF
>-|-|TRBJ2-7|19|TRBV21-1
TGTGCCAGCAGCAAAACGTTTTGTAGTTCAGGGAACTCCCTCTACGAGCAGTACTTC
CASSKTFCSSGNSLYEQYF
>-|TRBD1|TRBJ1-2|16|TRBV4-1
TGCGCCAGCAGCCAAGTCGCTATGGGGACAGGCTATGGCTACACCTTC
CASSQVAMGTGYGYTF
>-|-|TRBJ2-7|11|TRBV10-3
TGTGCCATCAGTGAGGGTAGTGGACAGTACTTC
CAISEGSGQYF
>few|-|TRBJ2-1|16|TRBV28
TGTGCCAGCAGTTTTGGCCTAAACCCAGGCGGATCGGGACAGTTCTTC
CASSFGLNPGGSGQFF
>few|TRBD1|TRBJ2-3|17|TRBV6-5
TGTGCCAGCAGTTACTCGAAAGTCGGGGACAGGGTCGATACGCAGTATTTT
CASSYSKVGDRVDTQYF
>-|TRBD1|TRBJ2-3|14|TRBV29-1
TGCAGCGTTGAAGGACAGGGGGCCGGAGATACGCAGTATTTT
CSVEGQGAGDTQYF
>few|-|TRBJ2-7|13|TRBV20-1
TGCAGTGCTGGGGGGGACACAAGTTACGAGCAGTACTTC
CSAGGDTSYEQYF
>-|-|TRBJ2-3|16|TRBV5-1
TGCGCCAGCAGCTTTTCTTCGGGGGCGTACACAGATACGCAGTATTTT
CASSFSSGAYTDTQYF
>-|TRBD2|TRBJ2-1|13|TRBV6-6
TGTGCCAGCAAACGGACTAGGGAGAATGAGCAGTTCTTC
CASKRTRENEQFF
>once|-|TRBJ2-3|15|TRBV4-3
TGCGCCAGCAGCCAACAAGCGGAGAGCACAGATACGCAGTATTTT
CASSQQAESTDTQYF
>-|TRBD2|TRBJ2-1|17|TRBV5-1
TGCGCCAGCAGCTCTCCGATAGCGGGGGAGACTTACAATGAGCAGTTCTTC
CASSSPIAGETYNEQFF
>-|TRBD1|TRBJ2-2|15|TRBV6-5
TGTGCCAGCACCGAGGGGGCGTTGAACACCGGGGAGCTGTTTTTT
CASTEGALNTGELFF
>-|-|TRBJ2-5|15|TRBV6-6
TGTGCCAGCAGTTACCTCCCCAGGGTGGATGAGACCCAGTACTTC
CASSYLPRVDETQYF
>-|-|TRBJ2-4|14|TRBV28
TGTGCCAGCAGTTCTAGGGAAGCCAAAAACATTCAGTACTTC
CASSSREAKNIQYF
>few|-|TRBJ2-1|13|TRBV12-3/TRBV12-4
TGTGCCAGCATAGGGGGCTCCTACAATGAGCAGTTCTTC
CASIGGSYNEQFF
>-|TRBD1|TRBJ2-5|16|TRBV4-1
TGCGCCAGCAGCCGGATCCGGGACAGGGTTTCAGAGACCCAGTACTTC
CASSRIRDRVSETQYF
>-|-|TRBJ1-1|12|TRBV3-1
TGTGCCAGCAGCCATAGGGCGAGTGAAGCTTTCTTT
CASSHRASEAFF
>-|TRBD2|TRBJ2-1|17|TRBV7-9
TGTGCCAGCAGCCTTGTGATCACCGGGACGGGAGGGAATGAGCAGTTCTTC
CASSLVITGTGGNEQFF
>few|-|TRBJ1-1|15|TRBV4-1
TGCGCCAGCAGTTCGAATCCTGGGTTGAACACTGAAGCTTTCTTT
CASSSNPGLNTEAFF
>-|TRBD1|TRBJ2-5|16|TRBV5-6
TGTGCCAGCAGCTTTGCCGGGACAGGGGTTGGAGAGACCCAGTACTTC
CASSFAGTGVGETQYF
>-|-|TRBJ2-1|12|TRBV5-1
TGTGCCAGCAGCTTAGGGGGAGCTGAGCAGTTCTTC
CASSLGGAEQFF
>-|TRBD1|TRBJ2-3|17|TRBV6-2/TRBV6-3
TGTGCCAGCAGTTCCTTCCTGACAGGGGTTTTTACAGATACGCAGTATTTT
CASSSFLTGVFTDTQYF
>-|-|TRBJ2-7|14|TRBV27
TGTGCCAGCAGTTCAATAGACACGACTTACGAGCAGTACTTC
CASSSIDTTYEQYF
>-|TRBD2|TRBJ2-3|16|TRBV27
TGTGCCAGCACTGGGACTAGCGGCGGTGGCACAGATACGCAGTATTTT
CASTGTSGGGTDTQYF
>few|-|TRBJ2-7|15|TRBV6-5
TGTGCCAGCAGTTACTCGCGCGGAAGCTCCTACGAGCAGTACTTC
CASSYSRGSSYEQYF